This note documents a single TCR beta chain sequence. This entry comes from a study of blood T cell repertoires in COVID-19. The wider study: Samples taken during acute and convalescent COVID-19 were collected in the United States, Italy and Spain. The cDNA or gDNA used as material had been derived from T cells, B-cell-depleted T cells, or PBMCs.

Original data processing: Using reference gene primer amplification, nucleated cell counts were estimated. The assay was immunoSEQ multiplex PCR, and TCRdb's table has in-frame clones only and misses some. V and J calls and clone size follow that table, whereas D and trimming were derived from the DNA. The data hold around 100,000 clones, with about 87% observed a single time. The CDR3 is 14 amino acids. V trimming: 5 bases; J trimming: 1 base; junction bases outside the gene matches: 3. Germline lookup yields CDR1 LGHDT and CDR2 YNNKEL (reference sequence). The sample comprised peripheral blood. V is TRBV3-1 (or the pseudogene TRBV3-2) and J is TRBJ2-5; 8 bases are a match to TRBD1. The clonotype originates from a human donor in a cohort sampled during active COVID-19. In DNA form, the CDR3 reads TGTGCCAGCAGCGCGGGACAGGCCCAAGAGACCCAGTACTTC. The encoded protein is CASSAGQAQETQYF.